This T cell receptor beta chain was captured by sequencing in a study of T cell responses to AZD1222 COVID-19 vaccine. Overall study results and limits: Clonal diversity was possibly underestimated; the donors were predominantly white British and more often female. Epitopes outside B.1.351 and B.1.1.7 mutated regions reportedly drew nearly half of spike TCRs. Mapped onto spike, vaccine-associated CD4 TCRs spanned it and were dominant at 160-218 and 743-854.

Data came from immunoSEQ multiplex PCR; TCRdb stores just in-frame clones and leaves some out. The table shows roughly 140,000 clones, with approximately 88% occurring only once. Germline CDR1 SGDLS, CDR2 YYNGEE. V was shortened by 0 bases and J by 8 bases, with 15 bases between the two germline ends. The CDR3 totals 15 residues. A word on this clone: Its antigen is unknown.

The sample in question was peripheral blood, obtained on day 0 of AZD1222 vaccination. The chain uses TRBV9 and TRBJ2-1; tentatively, D is TRBD2 (6 bases). The TCR comes from an adult in good health. CDR3 bases: TGTGCCAGCAGCGTAGCGGTCGGGAGAAACTATGAGCAGTTCTTC. Its protein is CASSVAVGRNYEQFF. The full variable domain, with the rest looked up from reference TRBV9 and TRBJ2-1, is DSGVTQTPKHLITATGQRVTLRCSPRSGDLSVYWYQQSLDQGLQFLIQYYNGEERAKGNILERFSAQQFPDLHSELNLSSLELGDSALYFCASSVAVGRNYEQFFGPGTRLTVL.